A single sample gave rise to the 9 T cell receptor beta chains below, sequenced in a study of naive and memory T cell subsets. Treatment noted: skin biopsy from PPD injection site in Mantoux-positive individual. The library had UMIs added by 3' ligation of an oligonucleotide to TCR cDNA. Ligated cDNA underwent four rounds of PCR with nested alpha and beta constant region primers and SP2. TCRdb called the UMI-ligation and nested PCR reads again in MiXCR, with one record for every CDR3 protein. This table has about 14,000 distinct CDR3 sequences, around 5.2% appearing once. Sequenced here: skin, sampled from a tuberculin skin test site. The receptors derive from an adult in good health.

By its share, this clonotype is medium-sized. The chain couples TRBV2 to TRBJ2-2, with D possibly matching TRBD1 (6 bases). Per the germline V gene, CDR1 is SNHLY and CDR2 is FYNNEI. Between the trimmed V and J ends, which lost 6 bases and 7 bases, there was a span of 15 bases. The CDR3 length is 14 residues. This CDR3 is CASRSQGVDGELFF. In DNA, the CDR3 is TGTGCCAGCAGATCACAGGGTGTGGACGGGGAGCTGTTTTTT.

This chain joins TRBV28 and TRBJ1-5; 7 bases are a match to TRBD1. The CDR3 is 15 amino acids. Trimming at V came to 4 bases and at J to 3 bases, leaving 6 bases not matched to a gene. Germline assignment: CDR1 MDHEN and CDR2 SYDVKM. CDR3 region: CASSYETGFNQPQHF. DNA of the CDR3: TGTGCCAGCAGTTATGAGACAGGGTTCAATCAGCCCCAGCATTTT.

This clonotype showed up many times. The gene calls are TRBV7-6 and TRBJ1-1, with D uncertain. The CDR3 is made up of 13 amino acids. Per the germline V gene, CDR1 is SGHVS and CDR2 is FNYEAQ. The ends were cut back, 2 bases at V and 9 bases at J, with 13 bases in the middle. The CDR3 sequence is CASSLSSGLKAFF. In DNA form, the CDR3 reads TGTGCCAGCAGCTTAAGCTCTGGGTTAAAAGCTTTCTTT.

At least ten counts were recorded for this clonotype. CDR3 in DNA: TGTGCCAGCAGCTCTCGAGGGGGACAGGGGCCCACTGAAGCTTTCTTT. It translates to CASSSRGGQGPTEAFF. The chain joins TRBV7-9 to TRBJ1-1, with 10 bases identical to TRBD1. This CDR3 comprises 16 residues. CDR1 and CDR2 from the germline V gene are SEHNR and FQNEAQ (reference sequence). Unmatched junction bases numbered 9, after V lost 4 bases and J lost 4 bases.

This clonotype is classed as medium-sized. The chain joins TRBV9 to TRBJ2-3; 7 nucleotides match TRBD2. The CDR3 spans 15 residues. V gave up 0 bases and J gave up 1 base; unmatched junction bases: 2. Germline V CDR1 and CDR2: SGDLS, YYNGEE. The CDR3 region has the DNA TGTGCCAGCAGCGTAGGCAGCGGGGGCACAGATACGCAGTATTTT. This translates into CASSVGSGGTDTQYF.

This clonotype was detected ten times or more. V is TRBV11-1 and J is TRBJ2-7, with 12 bases lining up with TRBD1. Looked up from germline, CDR1 is SGHAT and CDR2 is FQDESV (reference sequence). After removal of 5 bases from V and 3 bases from J, the junction contained 5 bases not matched to a gene. The CDR3 runs to 15 residues. The CDR3 here is CASSPGQGAYYEQYF. CDR3 sequence (DNA): TGTGCCAGCAGCCCGGGACAGGGGGCTTACTACGAGCAGTACTTC.

A few counts support this clonotype. The rearrangement uses TRBV19 and TRBJ1-1, with 10 positions matching TRBD1. Germline V lookup: CDR1 LNHDA, CDR2 SQIVND (reference sequence). V lost 9 bases and J lost 4; bases outside the gene matches: 2. The CDR3 runs to 12 residues. CDR3 nucleotide sequence: TGTGCCAGCCGGACAGGGGGCACTGAAGCTTTCTTT. Protein sequence: CASRTGGTEAFF.

This clonotype was detected ten times or more. The chain links TRBV20-1 to TRBJ2-1; 11 bases align to TRBD2. V gave up 4 bases and J gave up 8 bases; unmatched junction bases: 7. This CDR3 has 14 residues. Germline CDR1 and CDR2: DFQATT and SNEGSKA (reference sequence). CDR3 sequence: CSAIGTSGLDEQFF. The DNA of the CDR3 is TGCAGTGCTATCGGGACTAGCGGACTCGATGAGCAGTTCTTC.

Relative to its sample, this clonotype is medium-sized (0.01 to 0.1%). The chain recombines TRBV7-8 with TRBJ2-1, with a possible D match to TRBD2 (6 bases). The CDR3 runs to 16 residues. Germline values: CDR1 SGHVS, CDR2 FQNEAQ. Trimming removed 3 bases at V and 2 bases at J, with 14 bases between. This CDR3 is CASSFVRRGAYNEQFF. In DNA form, the CDR3 reads TGTGCCAGCAGCTTTGTGAGGCGGGGAGCCTACAATGAGCAGTTCTTC. Full variable domain (rest looked up from reference TRBV7-8 and TRBJ2-1): GAGVSQSPRYKVAKRGQDVALRCDPISGHVSLFWYQQALGQGPEFLTYFQNEAQLDKSGLPSDRFFAERPEGSVSTLKIQRTQQEDSAVYLCASSFVRRGAYNEQFFGPGTRLTVL.